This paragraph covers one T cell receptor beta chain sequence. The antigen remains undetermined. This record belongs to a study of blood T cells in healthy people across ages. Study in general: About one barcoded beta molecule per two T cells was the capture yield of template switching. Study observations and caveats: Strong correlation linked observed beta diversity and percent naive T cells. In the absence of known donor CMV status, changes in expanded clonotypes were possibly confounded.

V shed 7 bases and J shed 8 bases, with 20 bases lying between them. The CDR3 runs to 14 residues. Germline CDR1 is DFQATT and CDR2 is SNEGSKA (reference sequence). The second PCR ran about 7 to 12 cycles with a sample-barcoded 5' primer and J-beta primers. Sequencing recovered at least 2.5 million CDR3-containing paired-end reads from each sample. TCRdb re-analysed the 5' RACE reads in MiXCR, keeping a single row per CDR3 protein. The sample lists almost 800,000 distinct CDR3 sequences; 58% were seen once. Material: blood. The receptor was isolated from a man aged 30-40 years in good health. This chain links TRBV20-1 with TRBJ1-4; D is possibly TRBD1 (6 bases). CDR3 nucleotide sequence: TGCAGTGTCCGGGGGGCGAAACCCAGGGAAAAACTGTTTTTT. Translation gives CSVRGAKPREKLFF.